These 5 T cell receptor beta chains share one sample of origin, sequenced in a study of T cell changes during pregnancy in multiple sclerosis (dated by TCRdb to between 2019 and 2020). Library prep was done by the immunoSEQ multiplex PCR assay. Entries here come from immuneACCESS through TCRdb and include only in-frame sequences with V and J called. Some clones fail to appear in such tables; in the studies checked, an unresolved V gene covers under half of the shortfall, and the cause of the remainder is unknown. This sample lists about 64,000 clones; roughly 88% were detected once. Approximately 1.3% of the sample comes from the top ten. Specimen: peripheral blood, collected in the second trimester of pregnancy. The receptors derive from a female donor with multiple sclerosis, enrolled in a pregnancy study.

The chain links TRBV28 to TRBJ2-5; TRBD2 matches 13 bases. CDR1 and CDR2 from the germline V gene are MDHEN and SYDVKM. This CDR3 has 18 residues. The V and J ends lost 3 bases and 2 bases, in that order; junction bases with no gene match: 9. The CDR3 DNA follows: TGTGCCAGCAGTTTGTTGGCGGGACTAGCGGGGCCTCAAGAGACCCAGTACTTC. Translating gives CASSLLAGLAGPQETQYF.

This rearrangement joins TRBV5-6 to TRBJ1-1; D may be TRBD1 (6 bases). The CDR3 runs to 12 residues. The germline V and J ends were trimmed by 3 bases and 8 bases, with 11 bases remaining between them. Germline V gene sequence: CDR1 SGHDT, CDR2 YYEEEE. The CDR3 loop reads CASSWGTLEAFF. In nucleotides, the CDR3 is TGTGCCAGCAGCTGGGGGACACTGGAAGCTTTCTTT.

This clone was counted only a few times. The rearrangement joins TRBV13 to TRBJ1-1; tentatively, D is TRBD1 (6 bases). Deletions cut 8 bases from V and 4 bases from J, with 20 bases between. The CDR3 covers 15 residues. In germline, CDR1 is PRHDT, CDR2 FYEKMQ (reference sequence). The CDR3 spells CASLPPQGRSTEAFF. The CDR3 coding sequence is TGTGCCAGCTTGCCCCCCCAGGGGCGAAGCACTGAAGCTTTCTTT.

The V gene is TRBV5-6, the J gene TRBJ2-7; 7 nucleotides match TRBD1. CDR1 SGHDT and CDR2 YYEEEE come from the germline V gene. With V trimmed by 6 bases and J by 0 bases, 3 bases remained unmatched. This CDR3 is 13 amino acids long. The CDR3 here is CASNDRASYEQYF. CDR3 sequence (DNA): TGTGCCAGCAACGACAGGGCCTCCTACGAGCAGTACTTC.

CDR3 nucleotide sequence: TGTGCCAGCAGCAGGTCTAGCGGGGGGGTAAATGAGCAGTTCTTC. This encodes CASSRSSGGVNEQFF. The V and J genes are TRBV13 and TRBJ2-1; 12 nucleotides match TRBD2. CDR3 size: 15 residues. The V segment lost 5 bases and the J segment 7 bases; nucleotides outside the gene matches: 6. Germline CDR1 is PRHDT and CDR2 is FYEKMQ (reference sequence).